Presented here are 22 T cell receptor beta chains from one specimen sequenced in a study of blood T cells in healthy people across ages. Through a sample-barcoded 5' primer and a J-beta primer mix, a second PCR was run for about 6 to 11 cycles. MiXCR was run by TCRdb on the 5' RACE reads, yielding one entry per CDR3 protein. The repertoire holds more than 1,000,000 distinct CDR3 sequences, with less than 25% as singletons. These records were also assigned to another study, of T cells of mothers and their children.

The sequencing sample was made of blood. The source of these receptors is a girl between 2 and 10 years old in good health.

The gene calls are TRBV25-1 and TRBJ1-2, with 9 bases fitting TRBD1. The V gene end was trimmed by 0 bases and the J gene end by 4 bases; junction bases not matched to a gene: 12. The V gene's germline CDR1 is MGHDK and CDR2 SYGVNS. This CDR3 has 18 residues. CDR3 sequence reads: CASSEYYVGGQGSYGYTF. In DNA, the CDR3 is TGTGCCAGCAGTGAATACTATGTGGGCGGACAGGGGAGCTATGGCTACACCTTC.

This clonotype was observed a few times. The chain combines TRBV29-1 with TRBJ2-7, with 7 nucleotides matching TRBD2. CDR1 is SQVTM and CDR2 is ANQGSEA in the germline V gene. V lost 4 bases to trimming and J lost 2 bases; unmatched junction nucleotides: 5. The length of the CDR3 is 13 residues. In nucleotides, the CDR3 is TGCAGCGTTGCAGGGAGGGCTACCTACGAGCAGTACTTC. It yields the protein CSVAGRATYEQYF.

This clonotype was recorded a few times. The chain has TRBV7-3 and TRBJ2-5; D is ambiguous. The J call may be wrong; the DNA end is better matched by TRBJ2-1. Germline assignment: CDR1 SGHTA and CDR2 FQGTGA. This CDR3 contains 15 residues. The CDR3 DNA reads as TGTGCCAGCAGCTATCGGGCAGTGGGCTACAATGAGCAGTTCTTC. Its translation: CASSYRAVGYNEQFF.

The chain links TRBV5-1 to TRBJ2-5, with a tentative D call TRBD2 (5 bases). Trimming shortened V by 1 base and J by 11 bases, and 21 bases separated the two germline ends. Germline CDR1 and CDR2: SGHRS and YFSETQ. The CDR3 totals 15 residues. As DNA, the CDR3 is TGCGCCAGCAGCTTGACCCTCGAGGGATGGAAGGAGCAGTACTTC. It is translated as CASSLTLEGWKEQYF.

The chain is built from TRBV15 and TRBJ2-4, with TRBD1 matching over 7 bases. V was clipped by 1 base and J by 3 bases; unmatched bases: 6. Germline-derived CDR1 and CDR2 are LNHNV and YYDKDF (reference sequence). The CDR3 is 16 residues long. The CDR3 DNA is TGTGCCACCAGCAGAGGGATTCACAGGGGCAAAAACATTCAGTACTTC. Translated, it gives CATSRGIHRGKNIQYF.

Written as DNA, the CDR3 is TGCAGTGCCCCACAGGGAGGGTACAATGAGCAGTTCTTC. Translation: CSAPQGGYNEQFF. This sequence joins TRBV20-1 and TRBJ2-1; tentatively, D is TRBD2 (7 bases). Germline V gives CDR1 DFQATT, CDR2 SNEGSKA (reference sequence). There are 13 residues in the CDR3. Trimming pared 6 bases from V and 4 bases from J, leaving 13 bases between.

The chain has TRBV4-1 and TRBJ2-7, with a tentative D call TRBD2 (6 bases). The germline V gene encodes CDR1 MGHRA and CDR2 YSYEKL. Trimming took 0 bases from V and 3 from J, leaving 12 bases between them. The CDR3 is 15 amino acids. The CDR3 DNA follows: TGCGCCAGCAGCCAAGAGGAGGGGCAGGGCTACGAGCAGTACTTC. It yields the protein CASSQEEGQGYEQYF.

The V and J genes are TRBV7-6 and TRBJ2-3; no clear D. The CDR3 length is 17 residues. Per the germline V gene, CDR1 is SGHVS and CDR2 is FNYEAQ. V gave up 1 base and J gave up 0 bases, with 14 bases separating them. CDR3: CASSLGPPRSSTDTQYF. The DNA of the CDR3 is TGTGCCAGCAGCTTAGGGCCCCCGCGGTCTAGCACAGATACGCAGTATTTT.

V usage is TRBV14 and J usage is TRBJ2-5; D ambiguous. This CDR3 has 14 amino acids. Germline V lookup: CDR1 SGHDN, CDR2 FVKESK. Trimming shortened V by 3 bases and J by 5 bases, and 13 bases separated the two germline ends. CDR3 DNA sequence: TGTGCCAGCAGCCAGAGGTCTGCAATTGAGACCCAGTACTTC. It encodes CASSQRSAIETQYF. Drawing the rest from reference TRBV14 and TRBJ2-5, the complete variable domain is EAGVTQFPSHSVIEKGQTVTLRCDPISGHDNLYWYRRVMGKEIKFLLHFVKESKQDESGMPNNRFLAERTGGTYSTLKVQPAELEDSGVYFCASSQRSAIETQYFGPGTRLLVL.

The chain combines TRBV7-6 with TRBJ2-7; D is unclear. V lost 1 base, J lost 5 bases, and 12 bases lay in between. Germline CDR1 and CDR2: SGHVS and FNYEAQ. This CDR3 is 14 amino acids long. CDR3: CASSLDGFTHEQYF. CDR3 in DNA: TGTGCCAGCAGCTTAGACGGTTTTACCCACGAGCAGTACTTC.

This chain connects TRBV19 to TRBJ2-5, with no clear D. The CDR3 length is 12 residues. Trimming removed 3 bases at V and 3 bases at J, with 5 bases between. CDR1 and CDR2 (germline): LNHDA, SQIVND (reference sequence). The CDR3 sequence: CASSMGKETQYF. In DNA form, the CDR3 reads TGTGCCAGTAGTATGGGCAAAGAGACCCAGTACTTC.

This chain connects TRBV20-1 to TRBJ2-5; D gene ambiguous. The germline V and J ends were trimmed by 4 bases and 1 base, with 7 bases remaining between them. The CDR3 has 12 amino acids. Germline lookup yields CDR1 DFQATT and CDR2 SNEGSKA (reference sequence). The CDR3 DNA reads as TGCAGTGCTACGGACGGCCAAGAGACCCAGTACTTC. Residues: CSATDGQETQYF.

In this sample, this clonotype turned up a few times. CDR3 sequence (DNA): TGCGCCAGCAGCTGGACAGGGCAAGAAGATACGCAGTATTTT. It yields the protein CASSWTGQEDTQYF. This chain uses TRBV5-1 with TRBJ2-3, with 8 bases aligning to TRBD1. Unmatched junction bases numbered 5, after V lost 3 bases and J lost 5 bases. This CDR3 has 14 residues. From germline, CDR1 is SGHRS and CDR2 YFSETQ.

This clonotype has only a few counts. The rearrangement joins TRBV12-3 or TRBV12-4 to TRBJ1-2; TRBD1 is a possible D gene (6 bases). V lost 8 bases and J lost 4, with 11 bases in between. The CDR3 runs to 12 residues. DNA for the CDR3: TGTGCCAGCTTCGGCAGGGGCTATGGCTACACCTTC. Amino acids: CASFGRGYGYTF.

This chain joins TRBV29-1 and TRBJ1-1; 8 nucleotides line up with TRBD1. The V gene end was trimmed by 8 bases and the J gene end by 3 bases; junction bases not matched to a gene: 8. Per the germline V gene, CDR1 is SQVTM and CDR2 is ANQGSEA. The CDR3 sequence is 13 residues long. CDR3 DNA sequence: TGCAGCATCTCCCAGGGGGCCGACACTGAAGCTTTCTTT. As protein: CSISQGADTEAFF.

This clonotype showed up just a few times. The V gene is TRBV29-1, the J gene TRBJ2-5; TRBD2 agrees at 10 bases. Germline V CDR1 and CDR2: SQVTM, ANQGSEA. The trim removed 4 bases at V and 1 base at J, leaving 6 bases unmatched. The CDR3 consists of 15 residues. The CDR3 loop reads CSVVLAGDAQETQYF. The CDR3 bases are TGCAGCGTTGTTCTAGCGGGAGACGCCCAAGAGACCCAGTACTTC.

The sample holds one count of this clonotype. The J gene is TRBJ1-6, the V gene TRBV20-1; D is unresolved. Trimming pared 5 bases from V and 0 bases from J, leaving 11 bases between. This CDR3 has 15 amino acids. CDR1 is DFQATT and CDR2 is SNEGSKA in the germline V gene (reference sequence). The chain's CDR3 is CSAGGSSSYNSPLHF. CDR3 coding DNA: TGCAGTGCTGGAGGGTCGAGCTCCTATAATTCACCCCTCCACTTT.

The J gene is TRBJ2-1, the V gene TRBV9, with TRBD2 matching 10 bases. CDR3 length: 14 residues. Looked up from germline, CDR1 is SGDLS and CDR2 is YYNGEE. The trim removed 1 base at V and 6 bases at J, leaving 1 base unmatched. The CDR3 reads CASSVTSGTNEQFF. The CDR3 DNA is TGTGCCAGCAGCGTAACTAGCGGGACCAATGAGCAGTTCTTC.

The chain recombines TRBV20-1 with TRBJ2-1; a possible D gene is TRBD1 (6 bases). Germline lookup yields CDR1 DFQATT and CDR2 SNEGSKA (reference sequence). The V end lost 6 bases, the J end lost 12 bases, and 15 bases lay between the germline ends. The CDR3 is 11 amino acids. This CDR3 is CSALRGFGQFF. The CDR3 DNA sequence: TGCAGTGCCCTCAGGGGATTTGGGCAGTTCTTC.

The rearrangement uses TRBV27 and TRBJ2-5, with D perhaps TRBD2 (7 bases). This CDR3 region has 16 residues. Trimming took 2 bases from V and 5 from J, leaving 18 bases between them. CDR1 and CDR2 (germline): MNHEY, SMNVEV (reference sequence). The CDR3 spells CASSLTLGGGLETQYF. The CDR3 nucleotides read TGTGCCAGCAGTTTAACCCTGGGCGGGGGCTTGGAGACCCAGTACTTC.

This clonotype came up a few times. V usage is TRBV28 and J usage is TRBJ2-2; tentative D call: TRBD2 (5 bases). Trimming removed 1 base at V and 4 bases at J, with 10 bases between. The germline gives CDR1 MDHEN, CDR2 SYDVKM. The CDR3 is 15 amino acids. CDR3 nucleotide sequence: TGTGCCAGCAGTTTATATCCAGAGGGCACCGGGGAGCTGTTTTTT. It codes for CASSLYPEGTGELFF.

Written as DNA, the CDR3 is TGTGCCAGCTCCATGGGTGACAGGACTGAAGCTTTCTTT. Its protein is CASSMGDRTEAFF. J is TRBJ1-1 and V is TRBV12-3 or TRBV12-4; a weak D match, TRBD1 (6 bases). The CDR3 sequence is 13 residues long. Trimming removed 8 bases at V and 5 bases at J, with 15 bases between.